This T cell receptor beta chain was sequenced in a study of cytomegalovirus exposure and HLA in healthy donors. Use of 60 Vbeta and 13 Jbeta primers characterized the PCR. Clones were read by immunoSEQ multiplex PCR, and TCRdb kept only the in-frame ones, dropping some. The sample contains 150,000 to 200,000 clones, 75% to 85% of which appear only once. The V segment lost 2 bases and the J segment 4 bases; nucleotides outside the gene matches: 7. Germline-derived CDR1 and CDR2 are SGHVS and FQNEAQ. This CDR3 contains 16 residues. The sequence derives from a woman in her late teens or twenties in good health and CMV-seronegative. Specimen: PBMCs. This chain joins TRBV7-8 and TRBJ2-1; TRBD2 matches at 8 bases. CDR3 region: CASSLLPGGLYNEQFF. The DNA of the CDR3 is TGTGCCAGCAGCTTATTACCGGGGGGGCTTTACAATGAGCAGTTCTTC.